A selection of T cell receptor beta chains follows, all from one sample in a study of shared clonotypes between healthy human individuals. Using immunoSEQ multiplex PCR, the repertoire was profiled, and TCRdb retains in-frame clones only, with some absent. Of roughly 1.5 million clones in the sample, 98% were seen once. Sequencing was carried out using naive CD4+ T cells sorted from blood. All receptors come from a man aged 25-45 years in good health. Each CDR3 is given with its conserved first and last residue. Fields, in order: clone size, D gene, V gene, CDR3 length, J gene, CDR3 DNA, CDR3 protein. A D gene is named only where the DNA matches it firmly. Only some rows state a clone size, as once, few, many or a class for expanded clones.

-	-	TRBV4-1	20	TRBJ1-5	TGCGCCAGCAGCCAAAAGTTGTTATCCCGAACCGGGACAAGCAATCAGCCCCAGCATTTT	CASSQKLLSRTGTSNQPQHF
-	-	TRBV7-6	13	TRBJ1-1	TGTGCCAGCAGCTTACATGAGGGTTCGAGAGCTTTCTTT	CASSLHEGSRAFF
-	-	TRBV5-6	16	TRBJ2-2	TGTGCCAGCAGCGAAACAGGGACGGGGAGCACCGGGGAGCTGTTTTTT	CASSETGTGSTGELFF
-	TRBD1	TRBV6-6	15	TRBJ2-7	TGTGCCAGCAGCCGAACCGGGACAGGGTACCACGAGCAGTACTTC	CASSRTGTGYHEQYF
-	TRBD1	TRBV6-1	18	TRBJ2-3	TGTGCCAGCAGTGAAGGTGGGCGGGGACAGGCAAGCACAGATACGCAGTATTTT	CASSEGGRGQASTDTQYF
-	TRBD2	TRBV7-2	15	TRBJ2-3	TGTGCCAGCAGCTTACGCGGGACTATAACAGATACGCAGTATTTT	CASSLRGTITDTQYF
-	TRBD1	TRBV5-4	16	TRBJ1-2	TGTGCCAGCAGCTTGCCAGGGGGCGGGATGAACTATGGCTACACCTTC	CASSLPGGGMNYGYTF
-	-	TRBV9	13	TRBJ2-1	TGTGCCAGCAAGACCTCCGGTGGGGATGAGCAGTTCTTC	CASKTSGGDEQFF
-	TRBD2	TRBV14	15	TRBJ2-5	TGTGCCACCTCCCGGGGGGGGTTGTACCAAGAGACCCAGTACTTC	CATSRGGLYQETQYF
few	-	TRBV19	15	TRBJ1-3	TGTGCCAGTATCCGGACAGCGAGCTCTGGAAACACCATATATTTT	CASIRTASSGNTIYF
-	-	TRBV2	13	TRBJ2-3	TGTGCCACCTCAGGTGGAGGGGTAGATACGCAGTATTTT	CATSGGGVDTQYF
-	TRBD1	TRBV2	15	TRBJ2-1	TGTGCCAGCAGGGGGGACAGGGTTTCCTACAATGAGCAGTTCTTC	CASRGDRVSYNEQFF
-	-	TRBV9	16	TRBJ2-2	TGTGCCAGCAGCGGGGGGACAACCGCGAACACCGGGGAGCTGTTTTTT	CASSGGTTANTGELFF
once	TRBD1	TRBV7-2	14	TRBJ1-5	TGTGCCAGCAGCTCGACAGGGGGCAATCAGCCCCAGCATTTT	CASSSTGGNQPQHF
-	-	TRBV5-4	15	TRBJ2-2	TGTGCCAGCAGCTTGGACCCAGGATCGCACGGGGAGCTGTTTTTT	CASSLDPGSHGELFF
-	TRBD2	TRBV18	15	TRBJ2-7	TGTGCCAGCTCACCGCCCGGGGGGTCCTCCTACGAGCAGTACTTC	CASSPPGGSSYEQYF
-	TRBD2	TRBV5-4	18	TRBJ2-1	TGTGCCAGCAGCTTGTCTTTAGTGTCTACTAGCGGGAGCGATGAGCAGTTCTTC	CASSLSLVSTSGSDEQFF
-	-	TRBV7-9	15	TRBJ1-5	TGTGCCAGCAGCCCCGGGACAAACTCCAATCAGCCCCAGCATTTT	CASSPGTNSNQPQHF
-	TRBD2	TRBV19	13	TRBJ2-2	TGTGCCAGTAGTCCATTAGCGGGAGTAGGGCTGTTTTTT	CASSPLAGVGLFF
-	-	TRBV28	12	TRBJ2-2	TGTGCCAGCAGTGACAATCGCGGGGAGCTGTTTTTT	CASSDNRGELFF
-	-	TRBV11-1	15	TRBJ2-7	TGTGCCAGCAGCTTAGGGACCCAGAATTCCTACGAGCAGTACTTC	CASSLGTQNSYEQYF
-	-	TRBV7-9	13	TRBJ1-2	TGTGCCAGCAGCGGGCCCTGGACGGGTGGCTACACCTTC	CASSGPWTGGYTF